This TCR beta chain is from a study of identical twins. A remark on this clonotype: Its antigen is not known.

The CDR3 consists of 14 residues. V dropped 8 bases and J dropped 3 bases, with 15 bases sitting between them. Looked up from germline, CDR1 is SNHLY and CDR2 is FYNNEI. From the 5' RACE reads, TCRdb called clonotypes with MiXCR, one entry per CDR3 protein. There are fewer than 250,000 distinct CDR3 sequences in the sample; approximately 7% occur only once, and roughly 3.6% lies in the top ten. Study outcomes and limitations: Twins' surplus sharing was weaker for beta out-of-frame sequences.

The same specimen was also included in a second study, on yellow fever vaccine responses in identical twins.

The sequence derives from a woman between 18 and 29 years old in good health. The sequenced sample consisted of memory (CD45RO+) T cells sorted from blood. V and J are TRBV2 and TRBJ2-3; weak D call: TRBD2 (6 bases). The CDR3 loop is CASSRDSPTDTQYF. The CDR3 nucleotides are TGTGCCAGCTCCCGGGACTCGCCGACAGATACGCAGTATTTT.